The 24 T cell receptor beta chains reported below all come from one sample, sequenced in a study of response to subunit inactivated influenza vaccine (dated 2018 in TCRdb). Libraries were built with RT-PCR. Sequencing took place on an Illumina HiSeq 2500. The public sequencing data were trimmed at Q25 with fastp and processed into clonotypes with MiXCR by TCRdb, which kept only in-frame beta chains. Every entry covers one CDR3 protein and lists the most common genes and DNA from its rows. In all, the sample holds about 500,000 distinct CDR3 sequences, and about 17% of those were seen once. The ten largest account for less than 4% of the sample. The starting material was CD4+ T cells sorted from PBMCs, obtained 23 to 25 months after vaccination. Receptors were obtained from a man aged 50-75 years who received an inactivated influenza vaccine. Donor details come from another sample of the same person, matched by shared clones.

Details on this clonotype: One base away lies a much larger clone, so this may be a sequencing read error. This chain's CDR3 is CASSRTGVRTQYF. The DNA for the CDR3 is TGTGCCAGCAGCCGCACAGGGGTTCGTACGCAGTATTTT. The chain joins TRBV11-2 to TRBJ2-3; 7 bases agree with TRBD1. V lost 5 bases to trimming and J lost 8 bases; unmatched junction nucleotides: 7. Germline V CDR1 and CDR2: SGHAT, FQNNGV. The CDR3 length is 13 residues.

This clonotype was detected only a few times. This chain joins TRBV9 and TRBJ2-5; no clear D gene. Trimming shortened V by 0 bases and J by 3 bases, and 9 bases separated the two germline ends. The germline V gene has CDR1 SGDLS and CDR2 YYNGEE. The CDR3 runs to 14 residues. CDR3 region: CASSVGRREETQYF. The CDR3 coding sequence is TGTGCCAGCAGCGTAGGAAGGAGAGAAGAGACCCAGTACTTC.

This clonotype was counted a few times. CDR3 bases: TGTGCCAGCAGCTTGTTTGGCGGGACGGGCACAGATACGCAGTATTTT. Amino acid sequence: CASSLFGGTGTDTQYF. This rearrangement joins TRBV7-9 to TRBJ2-3; tentative D call: TRBD2 (6 bases). The germline V gene encodes CDR1 SEHNR and CDR2 FQNEAQ (reference sequence). Trimming cost V 3 bases and J 1 base, with 14 bases left between them. This CDR3 is built from 16 residues. The variable domain in full, with the rest retrieved from reference TRBV7-9 and TRBJ2-3, is DTGVSQNPRHKITKRGQNVTFRCDPISEHNRLYWYRQTLGQGPEFLTYFQNEAQLEKSRLLSDRFSAERPKGSFSTLEIQRTEQGDSAMYLCASSLFGGTGTDTQYFGPGTRLTVL.

About this clonotype itself: A much larger clone sits a single nucleotide away, making a read error possible. V is TRBV6-1 and J is TRBJ2-6; the D is unclear. CDR3 size: 14 residues. V was cut by 4 bases and J by 0 bases, with 4 bases left in between. The germline V gene has CDR1 MNHNS and CDR2 SASEGT. The CDR3: CASSVLSGANVLTF. The CDR3 nucleotides read TGTGCCAGCAGTGTCCTCTCTGGGGCCAACGTCCTGACTTTC.

The table lists this clonotype with a few counts. The chain couples TRBV19 to TRBJ1-2, with 7 bases fitting TRBD1. V lost 10 bases, J lost 2 bases, and 10 bases stayed unmatched. The CDR3 consists of 14 residues. Germline V gives CDR1 LNHDA, CDR2 SQIVND (reference sequence). CDR3 amino acids: CATRRTGENYGYTF. In DNA form, the CDR3 reads TGTGCCACCAGAAGGACAGGAGAAAACTATGGCTACACCTTC.

This clonotype has only a few counts. The chain links TRBV12-3 or TRBV12-4 to TRBJ2-1; 10 nucleotides line up with TRBD2. CDR3 size: 15 residues. Trimming took 2 bases from V and 6 from J; bases not matched to a gene: 4. The chain's CDR3 is CASSLRASGGNEQFF. In DNA, the CDR3 is TGTGCCAGCAGTTTAAGGGCTAGCGGGGGCAATGAGCAGTTCTTC.

This clonotype was observed a few times. This chain connects TRBV6-2 or TRBV6-3 to TRBJ1-5; D is uncertain. The CDR3 runs to 15 residues. Germline V gene sequence: CDR1 MNHEY, CDR2 SVGEGT. Trimming shortened V by 6 bases and J by 0 bases, and 12 bases separated the two germline ends. CDR3 DNA: TGTGCCAGCAGCCCCCACCGGGATAGCAATCAGCCCCAGCATTTT. As protein: CASSPHRDSNQPQHF.

Only a few counts were recorded for this clonotype. This sequence joins TRBV20-1 and TRBJ2-4; D is perhaps TRBD1 or TRBD2 (5 bases each). The CDR3 covers 14 residues. Germline lookup yields CDR1 DFQATT and CDR2 SNEGSKA (reference sequence). The germline V and J ends were trimmed by 3 bases and 0 bases, with 9 bases remaining between them. Here the CDR3 DNA reads TGCAGTGCTAGCCCGGGGCTAGCCAAAAACATTCAGTACTTC. Translation: CSASPGLAKNIQYF.

The chain has TRBV12-3 or TRBV12-4 and TRBJ2-3, with 7 bases matching TRBD2. J gave up 1 base and V 6 bases, and 7 bases lay outside the gene matches. This CDR3 has 15 residues. CDR3 coding DNA: TGTGCCAGCAGGACCTCTCGGGGGGGCACAGATACGCAGTATTTT. Translation gives CASRTSRGGTDTQYF.

The rearrangement joins TRBV20-1 to TRBJ2-3, with D unclear. The CDR3 spans 12 residues. Germline V CDR1 and CDR2: DFQATT, SNEGSKA (reference sequence). Trimming stripped 6 bases from V and 2 bases from J, with 9 bases between. The chain's CDR3 is CSAPRPTDTQYF. CDR3 nucleotides: TGCAGTGCCCCGCGACCCACAGATACGCAGTATTTT.

The chain joins TRBV5-1 to TRBJ2-5; D uncertain. The length of the CDR3 is 15 residues. From germline, CDR1 is SGHRS and CDR2 YFSETQ. V dropped 2 bases and J dropped 1 base, with 12 bases sitting between them. CDR3 loop: CASSFITDPQETQYF. In DNA, the CDR3 is TGCGCCAGCAGCTTCATCACAGATCCCCAAGAGACCCAGTACTTC.

This sequence joins TRBV6-2 or TRBV6-3 and TRBJ1-2, with no clear D. The CDR3 runs to 11 residues. The germline V and J ends were trimmed by 7 bases and 7 bases, with 10 bases remaining between them. Germline values: CDR1 MNHEY, CDR2 SVGEGT. The CDR3 is CASNDFAGYTF. The CDR3 DNA reads as TGTGCCAGCAACGATTTTGCTGGCTACACCTTC.

V and J are TRBV2 and TRBJ2-1, with D unclear. The CDR3 runs 15 residues. The V end was cut by 3 bases, the J end by 0 bases, with 9 bases between. Germline assignment: CDR1 SNHLY and CDR2 FYNNEI. The CDR3 sequence: CASSDRSNSYNEQFF. For the CDR3, the DNA is TGTGCCAGCAGTGATAGGTCAAACTCCTACAATGAGCAGTTCTTC.

The sample holds a few counts of this clonotype. V usage is TRBV7-2 and J usage is TRBJ1-3; D unresolved. The CDR3 loop spans 16 amino acids. The V end lost 1 base, the J end lost 0 bases, and 10 bases lay between the germline ends. In germline, CDR1 is SGHTA, CDR2 FQGNSA. CDR3 DNA sequence: TGTGCCAGCAGCTTAGTGTCAGGCTACTCTGGAAACACCATATATTTT. It specifies CASSLVSGYSGNTIYF.

This chain connects TRBV6-5 to TRBJ2-1, with D maybe TRBD2 (5 bases). The V end was cut by 6 bases, the J end by 0 bases, with 12 bases between. The CDR3 sequence is 15 residues long. Germline assignment: CDR1 MNHEY and CDR2 SVGAGI. The CDR3 nucleotides read TGTGCCAGCAGAATTACTAGGAGCTCCTACAATGAGCAGTTCTTC. It codes for CASRITRSSYNEQFF.

The chain recombines TRBV6-2 or TRBV6-3 with TRBJ2-7, with TRBD2 identical over 7 bases. The CDR3 is made up of 14 amino acids. Trimming removed 2 bases from V and 1 base from J; junction bases left unmatched: 2. Germline loops: CDR1 MNHEY, CDR2 SVGEGT. This CDR3 reads CASSYPGGSYEQYF. DNA of the CDR3: TGTGCCAGCAGTTACCCGGGAGGATCCTACGAGCAGTACTTC.

This sequence joins TRBV7-9 and TRBJ2-5, with D perhaps TRBD1 (7 bases). Germline V gene data show CDR1 as SEHNR and CDR2 as FQNEAQ (reference sequence). V was shortened by 4 bases and J by 5 bases, with 14 bases between the two germline ends. CDR3 size: 14 residues. The CDR3 sequence: CASSSDREDETQYF. The CDR3 DNA follows: TGTGCCAGCAGCTCCGACAGGGAGGATGAGACCCAGTACTTC.

CDR3 loop: CASSQDRGREQYF. The CDR3 DNA reads as TGCGCCAGCAGCCAAGATAGGGGGAGGGAGCAGTACTTC. The chain recombines TRBV4-3 with TRBJ2-7; D might be TRBD1 or TRBD2, each matching 6 bases. Germline V gene sequence: CDR1 LGHNA, CDR2 YSLEER. The CDR3 has 13 amino acids. Trimming took 0 bases from V and 7 from J, leaving 10 bases between them.

The chain has TRBV13 and TRBJ2-7; 15 nucleotides agree with TRBD2. The CDR3 length is 17 residues. The trim removed 5 bases at V and 2 bases at J, leaving 7 bases unmatched. Germline CDR1 and CDR2: PRHDT and FYEKMQ (reference sequence). As DNA, the CDR3 is TGTGCCAGCAGCCCCGGACTAGCGGGAGGGCCCACCTACGAGCAGTACTTC. The encoded protein is CASSPGLAGGPTYEQYF.

This rearrangement joins TRBV27 to TRBJ2-2, with D perhaps TRBD2 (5 bases). Germline loops: CDR1 MNHEY, CDR2 SMNVEV (reference sequence). Trimming shortened V by 0 bases and J by 6 bases, and 11 bases separated the two germline ends. The CDR3 runs 15 residues. Written as DNA, the CDR3 is TGTGCCAGCAGTTTATCGAGGGCTAGGGCCGGGGAGCTGTTTTTT. This codes for CASSLSRARAGELFF.

This clonotype appeared a few times. This sequence joins TRBV5-1 and TRBJ2-7, with D possibly being TRBD1 or TRBD2 (6 bases each). Trimming stripped 0 bases from V and 0 bases from J, with 13 bases between. This CDR3 contains 16 residues. CDR1 SGHRS and CDR2 YFSETQ come from the germline V gene. The DNA of the CDR3 is TGCGCCAGCAGCTTGGCCTCCGGGGGCCCCTCCTACGAGCAGTACTTC. The encoded protein is CASSLASGGPSYEQYF.

This clonotype occurred a few times. This chain connects TRBV4-2 to TRBJ2-2; 10 bases are a match to TRBD2. Germline V gene sequence: CDR1 LGHNA, CDR2 YNFKEQ. Trimming removed 1 base from V and 4 bases from J; junction bases left unmatched: 6. The CDR3 extends over 17 amino acids. The CDR3 here is CASSQVGAGGPTGELFF. In nucleotides, the CDR3 is TGTGCCAGCAGCCAAGTAGGAGCGGGGGGGCCCACCGGGGAGCTGTTTTTT.

This clonotype occurred many times. The chain links TRBV11-2 to TRBJ1-2, with D maybe TRBD1 (6 bases). The V gene's germline CDR1 is SGHAT and CDR2 FQNNGV. Trimming stripped 8 bases from V and 4 bases from J, with 14 bases between. This CDR3 is 13 amino acids long. CDR3 DNA sequence: TGTGCCAGCGGGGACATGATCTTCTATGGCTACACCTTC. Its protein is CASGDMIFYGYTF.

This clonotype was observed at least ten times. V gene TRBV2 combines with J gene TRBJ1-3; 8 bases fit TRBD1. The CDR3 has 17 amino acids. Germline V gene data show CDR1 as SNHLY and CDR2 as FYNNEI. V lost 4 bases and J lost 0; bases outside the gene matches: 8. CDR3 bases: TGTGCCAGCAGTGCCCGACAGGGGCTCTTCTCTGGAAACACCATATATTTT. It encodes CASSARQGLFSGNTIYF.